These 21 T cell receptor beta chains originate from one sample sequenced in a study of blood T cell repertoires in COVID-19. The method was immunoSEQ multiplex PCR; TCRdb's version includes in-frame clones alone and lacks a portion of them. The sample includes some 200,000 clones, roughly 84% of them seen just once. What was sequenced was peripheral blood. Receptors originate from a woman between 25 and 40 years old who had recovered from COVID-19.

V usage is TRBV10-3 and J usage is TRBJ1-2; tentative D call: TRBD1 (5 bases). The germline CDR1 and CDR2 sequences are ENHRY and SYGVKD. The V and J ends lost 0 bases and 0 bases respectively, with 14 bases between them. The CDR3 covers 17 residues. The DNA for the CDR3 is TGTGCCATCAGTGAGTCTACCCAGACAGATTCTAACTATGGCTACACCTTC. It translates to CAISESTQTDSNYGYTF.

This chain uses TRBV4-1 with TRBJ2-5; 8 bases map to TRBD2. The CDR3 is 17 amino acids. V lost 0 bases to trimming and J lost 0 bases; unmatched junction nucleotides: 6. Germline V lookup: CDR1 MGHRA, CDR2 YSYEKL. The CDR3: CASSQEAGAVHQETQYF. The DNA for the CDR3 is TGCGCCAGCAGCCAAGAAGCGGGGGCAGTACACCAAGAGACCCAGTACTTC.

The rearrangement joins TRBV27 to TRBJ2-6; weak D call: TRBD1 (6 bases). V lost 6 bases and J lost 2, with 11 bases in between. Per the germline V gene, CDR1 is MNHEY and CDR2 is SMNVEV (reference sequence). CDR3 length: 15 residues. The CDR3 is CASRLQGAGANVLTF. The CDR3 nucleotides read TGTGCCAGCAGATTACAGGGTGCTGGGGCCAACGTCCTGACTTTC.

The chain links TRBV4-2 to TRBJ2-1, with D perhaps TRBD2 (6 bases). Germline CDR1 LGHNA, CDR2 YNFKEQ. Trimming removed 0 bases at V and 0 bases at J, with 15 bases between. There are 18 residues in the CDR3. The CDR3 DNA follows: TGTGCCAGCAGCCAAGAGGGGGAGGCGTTAAGCTCCTACAATGAGCAGTTCTTC. It yields the protein CASSQEGEALSSYNEQFF.

The chain recombines TRBV28 with TRBJ1-5; D is possibly TRBD1 (5 bases). The CDR3 is 14 residues long. Looked up from germline, CDR1 is MDHEN and CDR2 is SYDVKM. V gave up 9 bases and J gave up 3 bases, with 15 bases separating them. The CDR3 region is CASAGGMVNQPQHF. The CDR3 DNA reads TGTGCCAGTGCCGGGGGAATGGTCAATCAGCCCCAGCATTTT.

This chain connects TRBV25-1 to TRBJ2-2, with 7 bases that match TRBD2. V dropped 1 base and J dropped 10; count of bases not matched to a gene: 12. The germline V gene encodes CDR1 MGHDK and CDR2 SYGVNS. This CDR3 comprises 16 residues. The CDR3, as DNA: TGTGCCAGCAGTGAATTGGGAGCGGGGAGGGGAGTGGAGCTGTTTTTT. Protein product: CASSELGAGRGVELFF. Together with reference TRBV25-1 and TRBJ2-2, the CDR3 gives the full variable domain: EADIYQTPRYLVIGTGKKITLECSQTMGHDKMYWYQQDPGMELHLIHYSYGVNSTEKGDLSSESTVSRIRTEHFPLTLESARPSHTSQYLCASSELGAGRGVELFFGEGSRLTVL.

This chain uses TRBV7-3 with TRBJ1-1; perhaps TRBD1 as D (5 bases). V lost 6 bases to trimming and J lost 5 bases, with 13 bases between them. Germline V CDR1 and CDR2: SGHTA, FQGTGA. This CDR3 has 13 residues. CDR3 in DNA: TGTGCCAGCAGACAAGGGGTAGGGACTGAAGCTTTCTTT. This translates into CASRQGVGTEAFF.

This chain connects TRBV28 to TRBJ2-1; perhaps TRBD2 as D (6 bases). The germline gives CDR1 MDHEN, CDR2 SYDVKM. This CDR3 is built from 12 residues. Trimming took off 1 base at V and 12 bases at J, with 10 bases between the two ends. CDR3 bases: TGTGCCAGCAGTTTATCACAGGAGGGGCAGTTCTTC. It encodes CASSLSQEGQFF.

The rearrangement uses TRBV28 and TRBJ2-3; TRBD1 aligns across 11 bases. Germline trimming cut 3 bases from V and 4 bases from J; bases unmatched to any gene: 0. This CDR3 is built from 14 residues. Germline V gene data show CDR1 as MDHEN and CDR2 as SYDVKM. CDR3: CASSLGQGADTQYF. DNA for the CDR3: TGTGCCAGCAGTTTGGGACAGGGGGCAGATACGCAGTATTTT. The full variable domain, rest sourced from reference TRBV28 and TRBJ2-3, is DVKVTQSSRYLVKRTGEKVFLECVQDMDHENMFWYRQDPGLGLRLIYFSYDVKMKEKGDIPEGYSVSREKKERFSLILESASTNQTSMYLCASSLGQGADTQYFGPGTRLTVL.

This rearrangement joins TRBV29-1 to TRBJ2-7; D not certain. There are 15 residues in the CDR3. Deletions cut 7 bases from V and 1 base from J, with 20 bases between. CDR1 is SQVTM, CDR2 ANQGSEA, per germline. CDR3 amino acids: CSAKVSTGVSYEQYF. The CDR3 DNA reads as TGCAGCGCCAAAGTATCTACCGGAGTTTCCTACGAGCAGTACTTC.

V gene TRBV4-1 combines with J gene TRBJ1-2; a weak D match, TRBD1 (5 bases). The CDR3 has 16 amino acids. Trimming stripped 5 bases from V and 6 bases from J, with 22 bases between. Germline CDR1 is MGHRA and CDR2 is YSYEKL. CDR3 protein: CASSANGGALRDGYTF. CDR3 sequence (DNA): TGCGCCAGCAGCGCAAATGGAGGGGCTTTACGGGATGGCTACACCTTC.

The chain is built from TRBV9 and TRBJ2-3; perhaps TRBD2 as D (6 bases). Trimming took off 4 bases at V and 2 bases at J, with 20 bases between the two ends. Germline V gene lookup returns CDR1 SGDLS and CDR2 YYNGEE. The CDR3 length is 17 residues. As DNA, the CDR3 is TGTGCCAGCAGCCCGGGACTTACGTATGAATTCACAGATACGCAGTATTTT. This codes for CASSPGLTYEFTDTQYF.

The rearrangement links TRBV5-1 to TRBJ2-5; possibly TRBD2 for D (5 bases). The germline gives CDR1 SGHRS, CDR2 YFSETQ. The CDR3 runs 14 residues. With 4 bases removed from V and 5 bases from J, the gap between germline ends came to 15 bases. CDR3: CASSPDSTGETQYF. The CDR3 nucleotides read TGCGCCAGCAGCCCCGACTCCACGGGGGAGACCCAGTACTTC.

Here the CDR3 reads CASSVGRGYNSPLHF. CDR3 nucleotides: TGTGCCAGCAGCGTAGGTAGGGGCTATAATTCACCCCTCCACTTT. The V call is TRBV9, the J call TRBJ1-6, with D possibly being TRBD1 (5 bases). Germline loops: CDR1 SGDLS, CDR2 YYNGEE. The CDR3 contains 15 residues. Deletions cut 0 bases from V and 3 bases from J, with 7 bases between.

The chain has TRBV4-1 and TRBJ1-3, with D perhaps TRBD1 (6 bases). In germline, CDR1 is MGHRA, CDR2 YSYEKL. The CDR3 consists of 16 residues. The V gene lost 1 base and the J gene lost 2 bases, with 12 bases spanning the gap. The CDR3 DNA sequence: TGCGCCAGCAGCCAAGTGGGCAGGGGTGCTGGAAACACCATATATTTT. It encodes CASSQVGRGAGNTIYF.

This clone has a handful of counts. The V call is TRBV27, the J call TRBJ1-1, with D perhaps matching TRBD1 (5 bases). Between the trimmed V and J ends, which lost 2 bases and 0 bases, there was a span of 13 bases. Germline CDR1 and CDR2: MNHEY and SMNVEV (reference sequence). The CDR3 extends over 16 amino acids. The CDR3 DNA sequence: TGTGCCAGCAGTTTAAACGGGGGTCGTATGAACACTGAAGCTTTCTTT. Protein product: CASSLNGGRMNTEAFF.

The V call is TRBV7-2, the J call TRBJ2-5; TRBD1 is a possible D gene (6 bases). Trimming removed 6 bases at V and 2 bases at J, with 16 bases between. CDR1 and CDR2 from the germline V gene are SGHTA and FQGNSA. The CDR3 loop spans 15 amino acids. CDR3 in amino acids: CASSYQWGRQETQYF. CDR3 sequence (DNA): TGTGCCAGCAGTTACCAGTGGGGGCGGCAAGAGACCCAGTACTTC.

The chain couples TRBV27 to TRBJ2-1, with 9 bases that match TRBD2. The germline CDR1 and CDR2 sequences are MNHEY and SMNVEV (reference sequence). With V trimmed by 6 bases and J by 7 bases, 10 bases remained unmatched. The CDR3 is 15 amino acids. CDR3 in amino acids: CASSQLAGGLNEQFF. The CDR3 DNA reads TGTGCCAGCAGCCAGCTGGCGGGAGGGCTTAATGAGCAGTTCTTC.

This clone was seen once. The chain is built from TRBV6-4 and TRBJ2-3; 10 nucleotides line up with TRBD1. Unmatched junction bases numbered 4, after V lost 4 bases and J lost 3 bases. Germline V gene sequence: CDR1 MRHNA, CDR2 SNTAGT. The CDR3 runs to 15 residues. In DNA, the CDR3 is TGTGCCAGCAGTGTAGGGACAGGGGTAACAGATACGCAGTATTTT. It is translated as CASSVGTGVTDTQYF.

The chain is built from TRBV7-2 and TRBJ2-7; 9 bases are shared with TRBD2. Trimming took 5 bases from V and 7 from J; bases not matched to a gene: 15. The CDR3 consists of 16 residues. In germline, CDR1 is SGHTA, CDR2 FQGNSA. The CDR3 sequence: CASSIHWASGDQEQYF. CDR3 coding DNA: TGTGCCAGCAGCATTCACTGGGCTAGCGGGGATCAGGAGCAGTACTTC.

The genes are TRBV7-3 and TRBJ2-6; no reliable D call. In germline, CDR1 is SGHTA, CDR2 FQGTGA. The CDR3 consists of 15 residues. The V and J ends lost 6 bases and 0 bases respectively, with 9 bases between them. CDR3 sequence (DNA): TGTGCCAGCAGGTACACCATCTCTGGGGCCAACGTCCTGACTTTC. The encoded protein is CASRYTISGANVLTF. Variable domain in full (rest from reference TRBV7-3 and TRBJ2-6): GAGVSQTPSNKVTEKGKYVELRCDPISGHTALYWYRQSLGQGPEFLIYFQGTGAADDSGLPNDRFFAVRPEGSVSTLKIQRTERGDSAVYLCASRYTISGANVLTFGAGSRLTVL.